What follows is one T cell receptor (beta chain) and its context. These data come from a study of blood T cell repertoires in COVID-19. Overall study context: From the United States, Italy and Spain came samples of acute and convalescent COVID-19. T cells, B-cell-depleted T cells, or PBMCs supplied cDNA or gDNA.

Source study methods: How many nucleated cells were present was estimated from reference gene primer amplification. TCRdb's table, derived via immunoSEQ multiplex PCR, lists solely in-frame clones and lacks some. V and J calls and clone size are those listed in that table; D and trimming were worked out from the DNA. The sample holds about 100,000 clones, 65% to 80% seen once. V dropped 0 bases and J dropped 5 bases, with 16 bases sitting between them. The CDR3 totals 16 residues. CDR1 SNHLY and CDR2 FYNNEI come from the germline V gene. The TCR comes from a man between 70 and 80 years old with acute or convalescent COVID-19. The sample comprised peripheral blood. The rearrangement uses TRBV2 and TRBJ1-1; maybe TRBD1 (5 bases). In nucleotides, the CDR3 is TGTGCCAGCAGTGAAGCGACAGCAAGGGCGGATACTGAAGCTTTCTTT. Residues: CASSEATARADTEAFF.